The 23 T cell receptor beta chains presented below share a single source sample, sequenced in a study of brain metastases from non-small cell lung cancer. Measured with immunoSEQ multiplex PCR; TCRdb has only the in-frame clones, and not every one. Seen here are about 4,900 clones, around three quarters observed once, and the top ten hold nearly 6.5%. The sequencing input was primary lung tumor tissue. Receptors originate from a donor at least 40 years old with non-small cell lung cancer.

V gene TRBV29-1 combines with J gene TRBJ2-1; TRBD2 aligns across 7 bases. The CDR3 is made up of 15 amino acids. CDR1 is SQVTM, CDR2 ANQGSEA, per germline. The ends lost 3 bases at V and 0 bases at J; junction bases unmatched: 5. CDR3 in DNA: TGCAGCGTTGAGGGGACTAAGAGCTCCTACAATGAGCAGTTCTTC. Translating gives CSVEGTKSSYNEQFF.

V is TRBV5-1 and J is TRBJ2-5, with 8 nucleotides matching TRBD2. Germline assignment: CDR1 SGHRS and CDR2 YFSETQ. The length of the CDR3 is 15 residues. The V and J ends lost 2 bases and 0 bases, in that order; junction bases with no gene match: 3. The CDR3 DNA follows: TGCGCCAGCAGCTTAGCGGGGGACTACCAAGAGACCCAGTACTTC. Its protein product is CASSLAGDYQETQYF.

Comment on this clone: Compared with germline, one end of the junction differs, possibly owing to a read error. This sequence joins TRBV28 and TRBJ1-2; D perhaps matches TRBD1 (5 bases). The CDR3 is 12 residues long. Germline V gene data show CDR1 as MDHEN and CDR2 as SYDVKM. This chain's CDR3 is CASKGTNYGYTF. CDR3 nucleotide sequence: TGTGCCAGCAAGGGGACCAACTATGGTTACACCTTC.

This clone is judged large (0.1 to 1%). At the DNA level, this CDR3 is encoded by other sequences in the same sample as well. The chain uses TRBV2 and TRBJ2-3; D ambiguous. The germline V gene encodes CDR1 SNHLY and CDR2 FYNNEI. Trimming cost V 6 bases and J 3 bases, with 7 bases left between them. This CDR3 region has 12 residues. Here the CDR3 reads CASRVLTDTQYF. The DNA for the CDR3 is TGTGCCAGCAGGGTTCTGACAGATACGCAGTATTTT.

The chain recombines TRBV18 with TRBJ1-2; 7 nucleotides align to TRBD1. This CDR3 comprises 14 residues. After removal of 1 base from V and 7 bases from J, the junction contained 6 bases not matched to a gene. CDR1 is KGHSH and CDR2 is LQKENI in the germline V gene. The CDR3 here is CASSPLAGGRGYTF. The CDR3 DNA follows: TGTGCCAGCTCACCACTCGCAGGGGGTCGTGGCTACACCTTC.

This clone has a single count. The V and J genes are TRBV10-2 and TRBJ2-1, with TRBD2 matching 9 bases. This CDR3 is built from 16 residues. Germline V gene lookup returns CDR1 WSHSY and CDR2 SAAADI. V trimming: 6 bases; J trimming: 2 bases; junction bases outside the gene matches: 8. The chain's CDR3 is CASRPSGAATYNEQFF. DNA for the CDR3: TGCGCCAGCAGGCCTAGCGGGGCAGCAACCTACAATGAGCAGTTCTTC.

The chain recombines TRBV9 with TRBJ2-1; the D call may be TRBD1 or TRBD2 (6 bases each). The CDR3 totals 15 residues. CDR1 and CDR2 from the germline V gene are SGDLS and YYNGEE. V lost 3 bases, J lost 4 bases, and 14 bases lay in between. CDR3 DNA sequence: TGTGCCAGCAGCGCCCAAGGGGGGCCATACAATGAGCAGTTCTTC. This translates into CASSAQGGPYNEQFF.

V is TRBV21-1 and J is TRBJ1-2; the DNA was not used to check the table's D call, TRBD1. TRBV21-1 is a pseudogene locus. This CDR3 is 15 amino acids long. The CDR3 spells CASSKSNTGGRGYTF. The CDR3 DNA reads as TGTGCCAGCAGCAAATCGAACACAGGGGGCAGAGGCTACACCTTC.

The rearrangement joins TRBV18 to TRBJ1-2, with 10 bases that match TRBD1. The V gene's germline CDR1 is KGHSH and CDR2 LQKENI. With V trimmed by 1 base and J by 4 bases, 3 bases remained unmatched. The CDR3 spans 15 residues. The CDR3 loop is CASSPQGQGGYGYTF. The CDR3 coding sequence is TGTGCCAGCTCACCACAAGGACAGGGGGGCTATGGCTACACCTTC.

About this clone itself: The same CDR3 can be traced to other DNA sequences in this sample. Written as DNA, the CDR3 is TGTGCCAGCAGCTCCGGGGCCCGGGGGGATACGCAGTATTTT. It codes for CASSSGARGDTQYF. J is TRBJ2-3 and V is TRBV7-3; weak D call: TRBD2 (6 bases). The V end lost 4 bases, the J end lost 6 bases, and 14 bases lay between the germline ends. The CDR3 has 14 amino acids. Germline V gene data show CDR1 as SGHTA and CDR2 as FQGTGA. The variable domain in full, completed from reference TRBV7-3 and TRBJ2-3, reads GAGVSQTPSNKVTEKGKYVELRCDPISGHTALYWYRQSLGQGPEFLIYFQGTGAADDSGLPNDRFFAVRPEGSVSTLKIQRTERGDSAVYLCASSSGARGDTQYFGPGTRLTVL.

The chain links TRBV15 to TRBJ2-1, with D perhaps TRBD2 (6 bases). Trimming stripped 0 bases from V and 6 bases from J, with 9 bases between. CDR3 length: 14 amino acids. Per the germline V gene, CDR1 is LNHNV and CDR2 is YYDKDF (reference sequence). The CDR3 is CATSRDREINEQFF. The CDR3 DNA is TGTGCCACCAGCAGAGATCGGGAGATCAATGAGCAGTTCTTC.

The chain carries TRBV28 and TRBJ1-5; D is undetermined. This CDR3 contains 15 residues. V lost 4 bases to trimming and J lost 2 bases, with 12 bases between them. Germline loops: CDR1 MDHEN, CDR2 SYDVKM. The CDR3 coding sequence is TGTGCCAGCAGTTCCCGGGGTGATGGCAATCAGCCCCAGCATTTT. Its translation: CASSSRGDGNQPQHF.

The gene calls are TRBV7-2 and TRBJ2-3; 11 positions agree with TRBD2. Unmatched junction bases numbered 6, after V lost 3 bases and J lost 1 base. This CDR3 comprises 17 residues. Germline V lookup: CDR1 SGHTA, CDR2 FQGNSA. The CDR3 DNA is TGTGCCAGCAGCTTTGGGGTACTAGCGGGGGGCACAGATACGCAGTATTTT. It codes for CASSFGVLAGGTDTQYF. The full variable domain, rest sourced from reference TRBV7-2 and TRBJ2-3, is GAGVSQSPSNKVTEKGKDVELRCDPISGHTALYWYRQSLGQGLEFLIYFQGNSAPDKSGLPSDRFSAERTGGSVSTLTIQRTQQEDSAVYLCASSFGVLAGGTDTQYFGPGTRLTVL.

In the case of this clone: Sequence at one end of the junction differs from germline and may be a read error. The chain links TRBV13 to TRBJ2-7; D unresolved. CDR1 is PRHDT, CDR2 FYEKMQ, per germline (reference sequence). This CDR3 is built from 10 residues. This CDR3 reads CANSFYEQYF. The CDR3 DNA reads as TGTGCCAACAGCTTCTACGAGCAGTACTTC.

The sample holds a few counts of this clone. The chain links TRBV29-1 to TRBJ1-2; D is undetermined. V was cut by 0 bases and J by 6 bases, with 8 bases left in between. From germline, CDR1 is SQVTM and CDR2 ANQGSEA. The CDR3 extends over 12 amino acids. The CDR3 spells CSVEDRGHGYTF. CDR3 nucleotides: TGCAGCGTTGAAGATCGAGGGCATGGCTACACCTTC.

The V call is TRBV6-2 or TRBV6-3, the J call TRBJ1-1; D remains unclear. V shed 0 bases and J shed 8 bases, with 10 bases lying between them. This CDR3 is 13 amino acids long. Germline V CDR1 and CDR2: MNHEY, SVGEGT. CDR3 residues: CASSYSTRWEAFF. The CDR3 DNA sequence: TGTGCCAGCAGTTACTCGACTCGGTGGGAAGCTTTCTTT.

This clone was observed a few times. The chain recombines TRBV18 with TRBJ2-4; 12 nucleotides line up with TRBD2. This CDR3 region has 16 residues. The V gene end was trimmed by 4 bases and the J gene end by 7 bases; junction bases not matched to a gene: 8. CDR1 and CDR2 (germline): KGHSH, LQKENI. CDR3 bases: TGTGCCAGCTCACTTTTTGGACTAGCGGGGAGGAACATTCAGTACTTC. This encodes CASSLFGLAGRNIQYF.

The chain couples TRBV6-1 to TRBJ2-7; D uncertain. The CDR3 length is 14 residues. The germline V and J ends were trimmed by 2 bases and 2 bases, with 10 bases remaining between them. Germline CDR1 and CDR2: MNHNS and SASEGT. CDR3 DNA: TGTGCCAGCAGTGAAATAGGCGGCACCTACGAGCAGTACTTC. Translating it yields CASSEIGGTYEQYF.

The CDR3 nucleotides read TGTGCCAGCAGTTACTTGGGACAGGGACAAACTGAAGCTTTCTTT. The encoded protein is CASSYLGQGQTEAFF. This rearrangement joins TRBV6-6 to TRBJ1-1, with 9 bases identical to TRBD1. V shed 1 base and J 5 bases; nucleotides not matched to a gene: 5. This CDR3 spans 15 amino acids. Germline CDR1 and CDR2: MNHNY and SVGAGI (reference sequence).

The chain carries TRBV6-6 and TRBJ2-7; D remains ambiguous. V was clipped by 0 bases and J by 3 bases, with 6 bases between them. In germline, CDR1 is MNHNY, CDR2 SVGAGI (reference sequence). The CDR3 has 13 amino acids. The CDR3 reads CASSYSTDYEQYF. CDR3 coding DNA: TGTGCCAGCAGTTACTCGACGGACTACGAGCAGTACTTC.

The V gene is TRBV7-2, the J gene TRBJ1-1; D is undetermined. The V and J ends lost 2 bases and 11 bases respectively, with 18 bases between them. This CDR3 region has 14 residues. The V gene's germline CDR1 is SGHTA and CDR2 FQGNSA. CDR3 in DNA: TGTGCCAGCAGCTTAAATGAAGGGCCTAGGGTCGCTTTCTTT. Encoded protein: CASSLNEGPRVAFF.

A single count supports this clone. CDR3 nucleotide sequence: TGTGCCAGCAGTTTAAGGTGGGATCTCGAGCAGTACTTC. It translates to CASSLRWDLEQYF. The gene calls are TRBV27 and TRBJ2-7; the D is unclear. The CDR3 runs 13 residues. The V and J ends lost 2 bases and 6 bases respectively, with 11 bases between them. Germline CDR1 MNHEY, CDR2 SMNVEV (reference sequence).

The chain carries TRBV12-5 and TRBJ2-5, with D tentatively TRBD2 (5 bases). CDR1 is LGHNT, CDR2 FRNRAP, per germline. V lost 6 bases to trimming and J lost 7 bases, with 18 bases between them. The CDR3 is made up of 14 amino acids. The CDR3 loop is CASGLPRGEGTQYF. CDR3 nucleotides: TGTGCTAGTGGCCTCCCCCGGGGAGAAGGGACCCAGTACTTC.